This T cell receptor beta chain appears in the sequencing data of a study of T cell changes during pregnancy in multiple sclerosis. This table comes from immunoSEQ multiplex PCR, and its TCRdb copy is limited to in-frame clones, with some not included. Among tens of thousands of clones listed, just over 90% were seen once. The CDR3 loop spans 17 amino acids. With 4 bases removed from V and 8 bases from J, the gap between germline ends came to 27 bases. CDR1 SQVTM and CDR2 ANQGSEA come from the germline V gene. Sequences were derived from CD8+ T cells from peripheral blood mononuclear cells, sampled before pregnancy. This sequence joins TRBV29-1 and TRBJ2-1; tentatively, D is TRBD1 (5 bases). This clonotype was sampled from a female donor with multiple sclerosis, enrolled in a pregnancy study. The DNA of the CDR3 is TGCAGCGTTGTGGGCCTCTTTGAAGGGGCAGGACCCCATGAGCAGTTCTTC. This gives the protein CSVVGLFEGAGPHEQFF.